This entry lists 8 T cell receptor beta chains sequenced from one sample in a study of blood T cell repertoires in COVID-19. Some clones are missing from TCRdb's copy, which holds only in-frame ones; the method was immunoSEQ multiplex PCR. The data show tens of thousands of clones, roughly 85% seen once. Source material: peripheral blood. All receptors come from an elderly woman with active or convalescent COVID-19.

V usage is TRBV29-1 and J usage is TRBJ2-5; tentatively, D is TRBD2 (5 bases). The length of the CDR3 is 15 residues. CDR1 is SQVTM, CDR2 ANQGSEA, per germline. V lost 3 bases to trimming and J lost 4 bases, with 18 bases between them. CDR3 amino acids: CSVDAPGIPSETQYF. In DNA, the CDR3 is TGCAGCGTTGATGCGCCGGGGATTCCCTCAGAGACCCAGTACTTC.

The sample holds one count of this clone. The rearrangement joins TRBV5-1 to TRBJ1-1; TRBD1 matches at 7 bases. CDR1 SGHRS and CDR2 YFSETQ come from the germline V gene. The CDR3 is made up of 15 amino acids. With V trimmed by 4 bases and J by 1 base, 7 bases remained unmatched. The CDR3 DNA is TGCGCCAGCAGCCCACAGGGGTTCCGGAACACTGAAGCTTTCTTT. It codes for CASSPQGFRNTEAFF.

V gene TRBV19 combines with J gene TRBJ2-3; 7 positions agree with TRBD2. The CDR3 extends over 16 amino acids. The germline V gene encodes CDR1 LNHDA and CDR2 SQIVND (reference sequence). After removal of 5 bases from V and 4 bases from J, the junction contained 12 bases not matched to a gene. In nucleotides, the CDR3 is TGTGCCAGTAGTCCCCGGAGCGGGGACGCTTCAGATACGCAGTATTTT. Translating it yields CASSPRSGDASDTQYF.

The chain employs TRBV2 and TRBJ1-1; D is unclear. The CDR3 runs 13 residues. Trimming cost V 3 bases and J 3 bases, with 8 bases left between them. Germline V CDR1 and CDR2: SNHLY, FYNNEI. CDR3: CASSEAVYTEAFF. The DNA for the CDR3 is TGTGCCAGCAGTGAGGCAGTGTACACTGAAGCTTTCTTT.

The chain employs TRBV29-1 and TRBJ2-3; D is perhaps TRBD1 (5 bases). The V end lost 2 bases, the J end lost 4 bases, and 10 bases lay between the germline ends. Germline V CDR1 and CDR2: SQVTM, ANQGSEA. The CDR3 totals 13 residues. The CDR3 sequence: CSVEKDRADTQYF. DNA for the CDR3: TGCAGCGTTGAAAAAGACAGAGCAGATACGCAGTATTTT.

The chain employs TRBV7-6 and TRBJ1-1, with unresolved D. In germline, CDR1 is SGHVS, CDR2 FNYEAQ. This CDR3 comprises 13 residues. Trimming cost V 2 bases and J 6 bases, with 10 bases left between them. The CDR3 is CASSLSLRSEAFF. Here the CDR3 DNA reads TGTGCCAGCAGCTTAAGTTTGAGGTCTGAAGCTTTCTTT.

Here the CDR3 reads CASIDLRRGGRNEQFF. The CDR3 bases are TGTGCCAGCATTGATCTCCGCCGCGGGGGACGCAATGAGCAGTTCTTC. The chain employs TRBV6-1 and TRBJ2-1, with 7 bases identical to TRBD2. The CDR3 length is 16 residues. Trimming took 7 bases from V and 6 from J; bases not matched to a gene: 15. Germline CDR1 MNHNS, CDR2 SASEGT.

V gene TRBV3-1 (or the pseudogene TRBV3-2) combines with J gene TRBJ1-4, with D hard to call. This CDR3 has 14 residues. V lost 4 bases to trimming and J lost 8 bases, with 14 bases between them. The germline V gene has CDR1 LGHDT and CDR2 YNNKEL (reference sequence). CDR3: CASSRGGYEEKLFF. The CDR3 nucleotides read TGTGCCAGCAGCCGGGGAGGGTACGAGGAAAAACTGTTTTTT.